These 23 T cell receptor beta chains share one sample of origin, sequenced in a study of tumor-infiltrating lymphocytes in primary liver carcinoma (TCRdb year 2017). Total RNA and DNA were co-extracted from about 19-30 mg of bulk tissue with the AllPrep DNA/RNA mini kit, without cell sorting. TCRdb lists the instrument as Illumina HiSeq 2500. Starting from approximately 500 ng total RNA, TCRbeta-specific cDNA was produced by reverse transcription with a constant-region primer and ProtoScript II reverse transcriptase. The TCRbeta libraries were prepared through three rounds of nested multiplex PCR following a slightly modified ARM-PCR procedure. Each of the first two PCR rounds ran for approximately 10 cycles using multiplex TRBV1-TRBV30 forward primers together with a Cbeta reverse primer. Through fastp at Q25 and MiXCR, TCRdb rebuilt clones from the public reads, retaining in-frame beta chains. Here each entry gathers all rows of one CDR3 protein and keeps the most common genes and DNA. The sample includes around 120,000 distinct CDR3 sequences, with 55% to 65% observed a single time. The leading ten clones occupy around 9% of the sample.

Sequences were obtained from liver tumor tissue from sampling region 1. The cell subset or site label, as the study defines it: tumor region T1, superior pole. The receptors stem from a woman between 55 and 75 years old with primary liver carcinoma and hepatitis B virus infection.

Note on this clonotype: With a much larger clone just one base away, this may be a read error. The J gene is TRBJ1-5, the V gene TRBV29-1; D might be TRBD1 (6 bases). The CDR3 consists of 15 residues. The germline CDR1 and CDR2 sequences are SQVTM and ANQGSEA. This chain's CDR3 is CSVVIGGTGNQPKHF. The CDR3 DNA is TGCAGCGTTGTCATCGGGGGCACGGGCAATCAGCCCAAGCATTTT.

The chain joins TRBV6-2 or TRBV6-3 to TRBJ1-5, with D possibly being TRBD1 (5 bases). CDR1 MNHEY and CDR2 SVGEGT come from the germline V gene. V was clipped by 2 bases and J by 3 bases, with 11 bases between them. The CDR3 has 15 residues. The CDR3 sequence: CASSYDSTFNQPQHF. The CDR3 bases are TGTGCCAGCAGTTACGACAGTACCTTCAATCAGCCCCAGCATTTT.

As concerns this clonotype: At one boundary the junction diverges from the germline segment, which might be a read error. The J gene is TRBJ2-5, the V gene TRBV28; weak D call: TRBD2 (6 bases). Germline V gene data show CDR1 as MDHEN and CDR2 as SYDVKM. This CDR3 has 12 amino acids. CDR3 bases: TGTGCCAGCAGCTGGACTATCCAGACCCGGTACTTC. It codes for CASSWTIQTRYF.

The sample holds one count of this clonotype. The chain joins TRBV6-1 to TRBJ2-2; D is unresolved. This CDR3 contains 15 residues. With 4 bases removed from V and 8 bases from J, the gap between germline ends came to 17 bases. The germline V gene has CDR1 MNHNS and CDR2 SASEGT. CDR3 coding DNA: TGTGCCAGCAGTGTTAGAGCCGGTGGTTCTGGGGAGCTGTTTTTT. This translates into CASSVRAGGSGELFF.

Comments on this clonotype: Sequence at one end of the junction differs from germline and may be a read error. J is TRBJ1-2 and V is TRBV4-1; D is possibly TRBD1 (6 bases). The CDR3 is 15 residues long. Germline CDR1 and CDR2: MGHRA and YSYEKL. CDR3 residues: CVSSQTGTRNYGYTF. DNA of the CDR3: TGCGTCAGCAGCCAGACCGGGACACGGAACTATGGCTACACCTTC.

Points on this clonotype: This may arise from a read error, as a much more abundant clone is one base away. The J gene is TRBJ2-7, the V gene TRBV12-5, with D possibly TRBD2 on 5 matching bases. Deletions cut 7 bases from V and 1 base from J, with 17 bases between. The CDR3 has 15 amino acids. Germline lookup yields CDR1 LGHNT and CDR2 FRNRAP. The CDR3 loop is CASAMTWRRSYEQYF. In nucleotides, the CDR3 is TGTGCTAGTGCCATGACATGGAGGAGGTCCTACGAGCAGTACTTC.

On this clonotype: This clone may be a read error of a much larger clone one base away. The V gene is TRBV5-8, the J gene TRBJ2-3, with D perhaps matching TRBD1 (5 bases). CDR1 is SGHTS, CDR2 YDEGEE, per germline. The CDR3 contains 15 residues. The CDR3 here is CTSSPLRTFTDTQYF. As DNA, the CDR3 is TGTACCAGCAGCCCCCTCAGGACATTCACAGATACGCAGTATTTT.

This clonotype was seen once. The junction does not match germline at one end; this may be a read error. V is TRBV11-3 and J is TRBJ2-1, with D maybe TRBD2 (6 bases). The CDR3 consists of 13 residues. The germline CDR1 and CDR2 sequences are SGHNT and YENEEA. The CDR3 region has the DNA TGCGCCAGCAGTGTCGGGGGATACAATGAGCAGTTCTTC. This codes for CASSVGGYNEQFF. The full variable domain, in which reference TRBV11-3 and TRBJ2-1 provide the parts outside the CDR3, is EAGVVQSPRYKIIEKKQPVAFWCNPISGHNTLYWYLQNLGQGPELLIRYENEEAVDDSQLPKDRFSAERLKGVDSTLKIQPAELGDSAVYLCASSVGGYNEQFFGPGTRLTVL.

The chain combines TRBV6-6 with TRBJ2-1; 9 nucleotides agree with TRBD2. The length of the CDR3 is 15 residues. Germline-derived CDR1 and CDR2 are MNHNY and SVGAGI (reference sequence). CDR3 nucleotides: TGTGTCAACAGTTCCGGGACTAGCCACTACAATGAGCAGTTCTTC. It translates to CVNSSGTSHYNEQFF.

This clonotype was counted ten times or more. The rearrangement uses TRBV29-1 and TRBJ2-1, with D perhaps TRBD2 (5 bases). The CDR3 loop spans 11 amino acids. Trimming removed 4 bases at V and 9 bases at J, with 10 bases between. Germline assignment: CDR1 SQVTM and CDR2 ANQGSEA. CDR3 residues: CSVGGQGEQFF. The CDR3 DNA is TGCAGCGTTGGAGGGCAAGGTGAGCAGTTCTTC.

The chain uses TRBV11-2 and TRBJ2-7; D is tentatively TRBD1 or TRBD2 (5 bases each). The germline CDR1 and CDR2 sequences are SGHAT and FQNNGV. Trimming took 8 bases from V and 9 from J, leaving 23 bases between them. The CDR3 is 14 residues long. The CDR3 here is CASGYQTLRDGQYF. The CDR3 nucleotides read TGTGCCAGCGGCTATCAGACACTCCGGGACGGGCAGTACTTC.

Note on this clonotype: A much larger clone differs from this one at a single base, so this may be a read error. The chain uses TRBV6-2 or TRBV6-3 and TRBJ2-1; 7 bases are shared with TRBD2. The germline CDR1 and CDR2 sequences are MNHEY and SVGEGT. The CDR3 is made up of 15 amino acids. The ends lost 7 bases at V and 5 bases at J; junction bases unmatched: 11. The CDR3 coding sequence is TGTGCCAGCACCGGTCGGCGGGAGTCCCACAATGAGCAGTTCTTC. This encodes CASTGRRESHNEQFF.

The chain uses TRBV30 and TRBJ2-6; the match to TRBD2 covers 8 bases. This CDR3 contains 15 residues. Germline trimming cut 6 bases from V and 0 bases from J; bases unmatched to any gene: 4. The germline gives CDR1 GTSNPN, CDR2 SVGIG (reference sequence). The CDR3 DNA follows: TGTGCCTGCTCTGGGACTAGCTCTGGGGCCAACGTCCTGACTTTC. Translated, it gives CACSGTSSGANVLTF.

CDR3 sequence (DNA): TGTGCCAGCAGTTCGCTCGGGACGGACAGCTCCTACAATGAGCAGTTCTTC. Encoded protein: CASSSLGTDSSYNEQFF. V usage is TRBV28 and J usage is TRBJ2-1; D may be TRBD1 (6 bases). The germline gives CDR1 MDHEN, CDR2 SYDVKM. The V end was cut by 4 bases, the J end by 0 bases, with 16 bases between. The CDR3 has 17 residues.

Details on this clonotype: This may be a read error, as it is one base from a much larger clone. V and J are TRBV5-5 and TRBJ2-1; D possibly corresponds to TRBD1 (6 bases). The CDR3 length is 14 residues. Germline CDR1 reads SGHKS; CDR2 reads YYEKEE (reference sequence). CDR3 amino acids: CVSSLWGPYNEQFF. CDR3 coding DNA: TGTGTCAGCAGCTTGTGGGGGCCTTACAATGAGCAGTTCTTC.

As regards this clonotype: A much larger clone is a single base away; this may be a read error. The gene calls are TRBV4-2 and TRBJ2-1; D call uncertain. The CDR3 consists of 15 residues. Germline V gene data show CDR1 as LGHNA and CDR2 as YNFKEQ. V was cut by 4 bases and J by 3 bases, with 13 bases left in between. The CDR3 DNA reads as TGTGCCAGCAGCCTCCCGACGGTGGACTACAATGAGCAGTTCTTC. It is translated as CASSLPTVDYNEQFF.

V is TRBV11-2 and J is TRBJ2-2, with D uncertain. V dropped 0 bases and J dropped 5 bases, with 4 bases sitting between them. CDR3 length: 13 amino acids. From germline, CDR1 is SGHAT and CDR2 FQNNGV. The CDR3 loop reads CASSLERTGELFF. In DNA form, the CDR3 reads TGTGCCAGCAGCTTAGAGAGAACCGGGGAGCTGTTTTTT.

This chain joins TRBV7-8 and TRBJ2-1; D gene uncertain. The ends were cut back, 3 bases at V and 6 bases at J, with 12 bases in the middle. Per germline, CDR1 SGHVS and CDR2 FQNEAQ. There are 14 residues in the CDR3. The CDR3 protein is CASSFTGSGNEQFF. The DNA for the CDR3 is TGTGCCAGCAGCTTCACCGGGTCGGGCAATGAGCAGTTCTTC.

The chain links TRBV2 to TRBJ2-5, with D perhaps matching TRBD1 or TRBD2 (5 bases each). The CDR3 consists of 14 residues. V was shortened by 6 bases and J by 5 bases, with 16 bases between the two germline ends. Germline V gene sequence: CDR1 SNHLY, CDR2 FYNNEI. As DNA, the CDR3 is TGTGCCAGCAGCCGGGACGGATCTGGTGAGACCCAGTACTTC. Translated: CASSRDGSGETQYF.

For this clonotype: A read error may produce the germline difference seen at one junction end. CDR3 amino acids: CASSPPSGACEQYF. The CDR3 DNA is TGCGCCAGCAGCCCCCCTTCAGGGGCCTGCGAGCAGTACTTC. The V gene is TRBV11-2, the J gene TRBJ2-7; possible D gene TRBD1, 6 bases. Germline CDR1 reads SGHAT; CDR2 reads FQNNGV. The CDR3 sequence is 14 residues long.

This clonotype has at least ten counts. The rearrangement joins TRBV12-3 or TRBV12-4 to TRBJ1-1; no firm D call. V was trimmed by 7 bases and J by 5 bases, leaving 14 bases between them. The CDR3 covers 13 residues. CDR3 sequence: CASTIIAGTEAFF. The CDR3 coding sequence is TGTGCCAGCACCATAATTGCGGGGACTGAAGCTTTCTTT.

Details on this clonotype: A much larger clone differs from this one at a single base, so this may be a read error. The rearrangement links TRBV4-1 to TRBJ1-5; 9 nucleotides agree with TRBD1. This CDR3 has 15 residues. Germline V gene sequence: CDR1 MGHRA, CDR2 YSYEKL. CDR3 residues: CASSQVSGQGEPQDF. The CDR3 nucleotides are TGCGCCAGCAGCCAAGTTTCGGGACAGGGTGAGCCCCAGGATTTT.

The chain carries TRBV5-1 and TRBJ2-3; 11 nucleotides match TRBD2. V was pared by 2 bases and J by 6 bases, with 8 bases of the junction left unmatched. The CDR3 has 16 amino acids. Germline loops: CDR1 SGHRS, CDR2 YFSETQ. CDR3 sequence: CASSLQTSGSTDTQYF. In DNA form, the CDR3 reads TGCGCCAGCAGCTTACAAACTAGCGGGAGTACGGATACGCAGTATTTT.